This T cell receptor beta chain was sequenced during a study of identical twins. Notes on the study in general: Among beta out-of-frame sequences, excess sharing between twins appeared weaker. Low generation-probability sequences were in excess among twin-shared out-of-frame alpha sequences.

This clonotype was picked up many times. Its antigen remains unknown. TCRdb re-called the 5' RACE reads through MiXCR, storing one row per CDR3 protein. The sample has hundreds of thousands of distinct CDR3 sequences, roughly 7.5% seen once; the top ten hold less than 2%. This CDR3 region has 15 residues. Germline lookup yields CDR1 SGHAT and CDR2 FQNNGV. V lost 2 bases to trimming and J lost 4 bases, with 12 bases between them. These records were also assigned to another study, of yellow fever vaccine responses in identical twins.

V is TRBV11-2 and J is TRBJ1-5, with D unresolved. Sequences were obtained from memory (CD45RO+) T cells sorted from blood. This TCR derives from a woman under 30 in good health. Here the CDR3 DNA reads TGTGCCAGCAGCTTAACGGCGACGGCTAATCAGCCCCAGCATTTT. It is translated as CASSLTATANQPQHF.